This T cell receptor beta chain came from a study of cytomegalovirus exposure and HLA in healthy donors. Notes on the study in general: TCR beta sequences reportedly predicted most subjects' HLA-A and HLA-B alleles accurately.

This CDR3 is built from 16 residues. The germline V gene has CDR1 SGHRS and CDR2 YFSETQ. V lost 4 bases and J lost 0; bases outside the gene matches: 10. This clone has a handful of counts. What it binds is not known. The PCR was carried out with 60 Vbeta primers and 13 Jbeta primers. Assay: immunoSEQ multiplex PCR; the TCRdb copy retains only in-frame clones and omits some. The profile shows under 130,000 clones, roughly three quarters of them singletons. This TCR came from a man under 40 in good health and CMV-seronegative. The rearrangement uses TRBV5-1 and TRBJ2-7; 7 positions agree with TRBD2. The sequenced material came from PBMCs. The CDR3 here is CASSLRGDGSSYEQYF. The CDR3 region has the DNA TGCGCCAGCAGCCTTCGGGGGGACGGAAGCTCCTACGAGCAGTACTTC.